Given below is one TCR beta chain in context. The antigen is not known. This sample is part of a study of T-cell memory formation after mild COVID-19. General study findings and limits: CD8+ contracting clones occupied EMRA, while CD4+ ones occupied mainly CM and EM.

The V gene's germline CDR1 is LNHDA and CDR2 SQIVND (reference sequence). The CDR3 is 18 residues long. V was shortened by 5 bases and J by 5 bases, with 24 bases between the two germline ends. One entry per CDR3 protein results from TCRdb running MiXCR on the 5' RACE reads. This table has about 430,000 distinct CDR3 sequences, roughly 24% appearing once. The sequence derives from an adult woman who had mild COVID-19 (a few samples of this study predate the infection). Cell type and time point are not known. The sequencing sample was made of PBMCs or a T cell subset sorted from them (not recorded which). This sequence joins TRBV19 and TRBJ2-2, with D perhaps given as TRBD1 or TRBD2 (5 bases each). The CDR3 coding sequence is TGTGCCAGTAGTGTCCACCTTGGGCAGGGAGTGGCTACCGGGGAGCTGTTTTTT. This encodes CASSVHLGQGVATGELFF.